The 15 T cell receptor beta chains presented below share a single source sample, sequenced in a study of OX40 agonist ivuxolimab in advanced cancers. Libraries came from the immunoSEQ multiplex PCR assay. Here the immuneACCESS table is served through TCRdb, limited to in-frame sequences with V and J called. Missing clones are a known gap in these copies; in checked studies unresolved V genes cover under half, and the rest lacks a known reason. The sample table holds 15,000 to 20,000 clones, of which 80% to 90% were seen once. The top ten hold approximately 28% of the sample. This material consisted of CD4+ or CD8+ T cells sorted from blood, taken in a trial of the OX40 agonist ivuxolimab. Receptors originate from an adult with an advanced solid tumor such as melanoma, head and neck, liver or kidney cancer.

The chain's CDR3 is CASDLRDYTSTDTQYF. CDR3 DNA sequence: TGTGCCAGCGACCTCCGGGACTACACTAGCACAGATACGCAGTATTTT. The chain employs TRBV28 and TRBJ2-3, with 7 bases aligning to TRBD2. CDR3 length equals 16 residues. Per germline, CDR1 MDHEN and CDR2 SYDVKM. J lost 0 bases, V lost 8 bases, and 11 bases had no gene match.

The V call is TRBV6-5, the J call TRBJ1-5; D unclear. V was cut by 0 bases and J by 5 bases, with 11 bases left in between. The germline gives CDR1 MNHEY, CDR2 SVGAGI. The CDR3 is made up of 15 amino acids. The CDR3 reads CASSYSQLGDQPQHF. CDR3 bases: TGTGCCAGCAGTTACTCGCAGCTTGGGGATCAGCCCCAGCATTTT.

The rearrangement joins TRBV28 to TRBJ2-2; unclear D gene. The V gene lost 3 bases and the J gene lost 5 bases, with 4 bases spanning the gap. This CDR3 has 12 residues. Germline CDR1 and CDR2: MDHEN and SYDVKM. DNA of the CDR3: TGTGCCAGCAGTTTCTCGACCGGGGAGCTGTTTTTT. Translated: CASSFSTGELFF.

V is TRBV5-4 and J is TRBJ2-7; perhaps TRBD1 as D (6 bases). Trimming pared 4 bases from V and 3 bases from J, leaving 8 bases between. This CDR3 is built from 12 residues. Germline V gene sequence: CDR1 SGHNT, CDR2 YYREEE (reference sequence). The CDR3 DNA is TGTGCCAGCAGCCCGGACAGCTACGAGCAGTACTTC. This translates into CASSPDSYEQYF.

This chain joins TRBV9 and TRBJ2-1; D is perhaps TRBD1 or TRBD2 (5 bases each). Germline V gene sequence: CDR1 SGDLS, CDR2 YYNGEE. The CDR3 length is 12 residues. Trimming pared 0 bases from V and 13 bases from J, leaving 11 bases between. CDR3 nucleotide sequence: TGTGCCAGCAGCGTAGAAGAGAGGGGACAGTTCTTC. Translation: CASSVEERGQFF.

The CDR3 protein is CASSLDSGRAEETQYF. CDR3 nucleotides: TGTGCCAGCAGCTTAGATAGCGGGAGGGCCGAGGAGACCCAGTACTTC. This chain links TRBV7-9 with TRBJ2-5; TRBD2 matches 11 bases. This CDR3 region has 16 residues. Per germline, CDR1 SEHNR and CDR2 FQNEAQ (reference sequence). The trim removed 1 base at V and 5 bases at J, leaving 6 bases unmatched. Together with reference TRBV7-9 and TRBJ2-5, the CDR3 gives the full variable domain: DTGVSQNPRHKITKRGQNVTFRCDPISEHNRLYWYRQTLGQGPEFLTYFQNEAQLEKSRLLSDRFSAERPKGSFSTLEIQRTEQGDSAMYLCASSLDSGRAEETQYFGPGTRLLVL.

V and J are TRBV11-3 and TRBJ2-5, with D possibly matching TRBD1 (5 bases). Germline V lookup: CDR1 SGHNT, CDR2 YENEEA. There are 14 residues in the CDR3. V was clipped by 5 bases and J by 11 bases, with 21 bases between them. The CDR3 sequence is CASSPTGPRFEQYF. CDR3 DNA: TGTGCCAGCAGCCCTACAGGACCGCGTTTTGAGCAGTACTTC.

The rearrangement uses TRBV7-9 and TRBJ2-7; D might be TRBD1 or TRBD2, each matching 5 bases. The CDR3 is 13 residues long. V dropped 5 bases and J dropped 3 bases, with 11 bases sitting between them. The germline gives CDR1 SEHNR, CDR2 FQNEAQ (reference sequence). The CDR3 region is CASSPRDGYEQYF. CDR3 nucleotide sequence: TGTGCCAGCAGCCCACGGGACGGCTACGAGCAGTACTTC.

The chain links TRBV5-6 to TRBJ2-7; 11 bases line up with TRBD2. This CDR3 contains 14 residues. J gave up 2 bases and V 4 bases, and 2 bases lay outside the gene matches. Per germline, CDR1 SGHDT and CDR2 YYEEEE. In nucleotides, the CDR3 is TGTGCCAGCAGCCTACTAGCGGGAGCCTACGAGCAGTACTTC. Encoded protein: CASSLLAGAYEQYF.

The chain joins TRBV27 to TRBJ1-1; D perhaps matches TRBD1 (6 bases). CDR1 is MNHEY, CDR2 SMNVEV, per germline (reference sequence). The CDR3 covers 15 residues. With 6 bases removed from V and 10 bases from J, the gap between germline ends came to 24 bases. Here the CDR3 reads CASRPLAGALDGAFF. CDR3 bases: TGTGCCAGCAGGCCTCTAGCGGGGGCCTTGGACGGAGCTTTCTTT.

V and J are TRBV2 and TRBJ2-5; D gene unclear. The CDR3 runs to 13 residues. The germline gives CDR1 SNHLY, CDR2 FYNNEI. The V and J ends lost 8 bases and 1 base respectively, with 11 bases between them. The CDR3 region is CASPVLIQETQYF. CDR3 bases: TGTGCCAGCCCTGTACTGATCCAAGAGACCCAGTACTTC.

This clone was counted a single time. The V call is TRBV10-3, the J call TRBJ2-3, with D tentatively TRBD2 (6 bases). Deletions cut 4 bases from V and 0 bases from J, with 11 bases between. Germline assignment: CDR1 ENHRY and CDR2 SYGVKD. The CDR3 runs to 15 residues. This CDR3 reads CAISARSGSTDTQYF. Written as DNA, the CDR3 is TGTGCCATCAGTGCCCGGAGCGGGAGCACAGATACGCAGTATTTT.

A single count supports this clone. The chain carries TRBV7-2 and TRBJ1-4; D is undetermined. Germline V gene sequence: CDR1 SGHTA, CDR2 FQGNSA. The CDR3 runs to 14 residues. V lost 5 bases to trimming and J lost 7 bases, with 14 bases between them. CDR3 amino acids: CASSPVAFGEKLFF. CDR3 DNA sequence: TGTGCCAGCAGCCCGGTGGCGTTCGGTGAAAAACTGTTTTTT.

The V call is TRBV6-1, the J call TRBJ1-1; D unclear. CDR1 and CDR2 from the germline V gene are MNHNS and SASEGT. The CDR3 totals 11 residues. The ends were cut back, 7 bases at V and 6 bases at J, with 9 bases in the middle. The CDR3 DNA reads as TGTGCCAGCAAGGTATACGCTGAAGCTTTCTTT. This encodes CASKVYAEAFF.

The chain links TRBV7-9 to TRBJ2-3; 7 nucleotides align to TRBD1. The germline V gene encodes CDR1 SEHNR and CDR2 FQNEAQ (reference sequence). This CDR3 comprises 16 residues. V dropped 5 bases and J dropped 0; count of bases not matched to a gene: 8. The CDR3 loop is CASSGGQPKSTDTQYF. CDR3 nucleotide sequence: TGTGCCAGCAGCGGGGGACAGCCCAAAAGCACAGATACGCAGTATTTT.